This entry lists 22 T cell receptor beta chains sequenced from one sample in a study of CD8+ T cells in alopecia areata. Following RNA extraction, reverse transcription yielded cDNA that acted as the sequencing template. Repertoires were generated with immunoSEQ multiplex PCR, while TCRdb's copy carries only in-frame clones and drops some. The sample contains about 150,000 clones, 85% to 90% of which appear only once. The input for sequencing was CD8+ T cells sorted from blood, taken at week 0. These receptors were obtained from a human donor with alopecia areata.

V usage is TRBV7-8 and J usage is TRBJ2-2, with D possibly matching TRBD2 (6 bases). V shed 1 base and J shed 2 bases, with 8 bases lying between them. In germline, CDR1 is SGHVS, CDR2 FQNEAQ. The length of the CDR3 is 15 residues. CDR3 protein: CASSLDSGNTGELFF. The CDR3 bases are TGTGCCAGCAGCTTAGATAGCGGAAACACCGGGGAGCTGTTTTTT.

Concerning this clone: At one end the junction does not follow the germline gene, possibly because of a read error. The rearrangement uses TRBV29-1 and TRBJ2-7; 7 nucleotides agree with TRBD1. The CDR3 loop spans 12 amino acids. Germline V lookup: CDR1 SQVTM, CDR2 ANQGSEA. The CDR3, as DNA: TGCAGCGTAGAAGGGACAGCCTACGAGCAGTACTTC. The encoded protein is CSVEGTAYEQYF.

This clone was detected once. This chain links TRBV27 with TRBJ2-7; 9 bases match TRBD2. There are 15 residues in the CDR3. J was trimmed by 2 bases and V by 3 bases; bases with no gene match: 5. The germline V gene has CDR1 MNHEY and CDR2 SMNVEV (reference sequence). The CDR3 loop reads CASSFRLAAPYEQYF. In nucleotides, the CDR3 is TGTGCCAGCAGTTTCCGACTAGCGGCCCCCTACGAGCAGTACTTC.

DNA of the CDR3: TGTGCCAGCAGTTCAAGAGACTACGATCTGAACACCGGGGAGCTGTTTTTT. It encodes CASSSRDYDLNTGELFF. This chain links TRBV27 with TRBJ2-2, with D possibly matching TRBD2 (5 bases). The CDR3 spans 17 residues. The germline V and J ends were trimmed by 4 bases and 1 base, with 16 bases remaining between them. Germline V gene sequence: CDR1 MNHEY, CDR2 SMNVEV (reference sequence).

The chain employs TRBV7-8 and TRBJ2-7; no definite D call. Germline assignment: CDR1 SGHVS and CDR2 FQNEAQ. V was clipped by 1 base and J by 5 bases, with 9 bases between them. The CDR3 loop spans 13 amino acids. The CDR3 here is CASSLGRTDEQYF. The CDR3 nucleotides are TGTGCCAGCAGCTTAGGACGAACAGACGAGCAGTACTTC. Supplemented by reference TRBV7-8 and TRBJ2-7, the full variable domain reads GAGVSQSPRYKVAKRGQDVALRCDPISGHVSLFWYQQALGQGPEFLTYFQNEAQLDKSGLPSDRFFAERPEGSVSTLKIQRTQQEDSAVYLCASSLGRTDEQYFGPGTRLTVT.

The sample holds a few counts of this clone. This sequence joins TRBV29-1 and TRBJ2-6; no firm D call. The CDR3 contains 14 residues. With 5 bases removed from V and 0 bases from J, the gap between germline ends came to 8 bases. The germline CDR1 and CDR2 sequences are SQVTM and ANQGSEA. The CDR3 loop reads CSVWVSSGANVLTF. The CDR3 DNA reads TGCAGCGTTTGGGTTTCCTCTGGGGCCAACGTCCTGACTTTC.

The chain recombines TRBV6-5 with TRBJ2-1; D not certain. The CDR3 has 11 amino acids. V lost 6 bases, J lost 9 bases, and 9 bases lay in between. In germline, CDR1 is MNHEY, CDR2 SVGAGI. The DNA of the CDR3 is TGTGCCAGCAGGATATACGGTGAGCAGTTCTTC. Translated, it gives CASRIYGEQFF.

V is TRBV5-1 and J is TRBJ2-1; 12 nucleotides agree with TRBD1. The CDR3 has 16 amino acids. Germline CDR1 SGHRS, CDR2 YFSETQ. V lost 2 bases, J lost 4 bases, and 4 bases stayed unmatched. The CDR3 nucleotides are TGCGCCAGCAGCTTCAGGGACAGGGGGCCATACAATGAGCAGTTCTTC. Amino acids: CASSFRDRGPYNEQFF.

The V and J genes are TRBV5-1 and TRBJ2-1; 8 bases are shared with TRBD1. Per germline, CDR1 SGHRS and CDR2 YFSETQ. J was trimmed by 7 bases and V by 7 bases; bases with no gene match: 10. The CDR3 contains 14 residues. The CDR3 region is CASGGQAELNEQFF. The CDR3 region has the DNA TGCGCCAGCGGGGGACAGGCAGAGTTAAATGAGCAGTTCTTC.

The gene calls are TRBV9 and TRBJ2-3, with D maybe TRBD2 (7 bases). This CDR3 spans 16 amino acids. V was shortened by 4 bases and J by 0 bases, with 15 bases between the two germline ends. Germline assignment: CDR1 SGDLS and CDR2 YYNGEE. In DNA form, the CDR3 reads TGTGCCAGCAGCCGCCCGAGGGGGGGGAGCACAGATACGCAGTATTTT. The encoded protein is CASSRPRGGSTDTQYF.

This chain connects TRBV11-1 to TRBJ2-1; 10 nucleotides match TRBD2. Per germline, CDR1 SGHAT and CDR2 FQDESV (reference sequence). This CDR3 has 15 amino acids. V dropped 4 bases and J dropped 5; count of bases not matched to a gene: 5. The chain's CDR3 is CASSSRLAGDNEQFF. The CDR3 coding sequence is TGTGCCAGCAGCTCCAGACTAGCGGGTGACAATGAGCAGTTCTTC.

This chain uses TRBV20-1 with TRBJ2-1; no definite D call. Germline V gives CDR1 DFQATT, CDR2 SNEGSKA (reference sequence). The CDR3 length is 11 residues. V dropped 3 bases and J dropped 8 bases, with 8 bases sitting between them. The CDR3 region is CSASHGYEQFF. DNA of the CDR3: TGCAGTGCTAGTCACGGTTATGAGCAGTTCTTC.

V usage is TRBV29-1 and J usage is TRBJ2-7; tentatively, D is TRBD1 (5 bases). The CDR3 runs 13 residues. V was trimmed by 1 base and J by 2 bases, leaving 9 bases between them. Germline lookup yields CDR1 SQVTM and CDR2 ANQGSEA. The CDR3 nucleotides are TGCAGCGTTGAAGTGGCAGGGACCTACGAGCAGTACTTC. The encoded protein is CSVEVAGTYEQYF.

The J gene is TRBJ2-3, the V gene TRBV11-3, with no clear D. CDR3 length: 12 residues. CDR1 and CDR2 (germline): SGHNT, YENEEA. Between the trimmed V and J ends, which lost 1 base and 6 bases, there was a span of 5 bases. The CDR3 is CASSLGPDTQYF. In DNA, the CDR3 is TGTGCCAGCAGCTTAGGGCCGGATACGCAGTATTTT.

This chain joins TRBV5-6 and TRBJ2-3; either TRBD1 or TRBD2 may supply D (5 bases each). Germline CDR1 and CDR2: SGHDT and YYEEEE. The CDR3 covers 16 residues. Between the trimmed V and J ends, which lost 0 bases and 3 bases, there was a span of 14 bases. DNA of the CDR3: TGTGCCAGCAGCTTGGTCAGGGAGATTGTAACAGATACGCAGTATTTT. Amino acid sequence: CASSLVREIVTDTQYF.

The count of this clone is one. V usage is TRBV29-1 and J usage is TRBJ2-1, with 16 bases that match TRBD2. Trimming at V came to 6 bases and at J to 5 bases, leaving 10 bases not matched to a gene. There are 17 residues in the CDR3. Germline values: CDR1 SQVTM, CDR2 ANQGSEA. For the CDR3, the DNA is TGCAGCGTCCCCACCGGGACTAGCGGGGGGGCCGACAATGAGCAGTTCTTC. Its protein is CSVPTGTSGGADNEQFF.

This chain joins TRBV7-6 and TRBJ1-2, with a weak D call TRBD1 (6 bases). Germline V gene data show CDR1 as SGHVS and CDR2 as FNYEAQ. The CDR3 has 14 amino acids. The V gene lost 7 bases and the J gene lost 7 bases, with 19 bases spanning the gap. The CDR3 bases are TGTGCCAGCAACCCAGGGGTTGGGTCGGGTGGCTACACCTTC. Its translation is CASNPGVGSGGYTF.

Notes on this clone: Compared with germline, one end of the junction differs, possibly owing to a read error. V and J are TRBV10-3 and TRBJ1-1; D might be TRBD1 (5 bases). The germline V gene encodes CDR1 ENHRY and CDR2 SYGVKD. The CDR3 consists of 14 residues. Written as DNA, the CDR3 is TGTGCCAGCAGTTACGGGCAGGGTGTGGGTGAAGCTTTCTTT. Translating it yields CASSYGQGVGEAFF.

A note on this clone: Additional DNA sequences in this sample encode the identical CDR3. The chain recombines TRBV29-1 with TRBJ2-2; D is ambiguous. Germline V gives CDR1 SQVTM, CDR2 ANQGSEA. V gave up 3 bases and J gave up 5 bases, with 4 bases separating them. This CDR3 comprises 11 residues. CDR3 bases: TGCAGCGTTGATTTAACCGGGGAGCTGTTTTTT. Encoded protein: CSVDLTGELFF.

This clone was picked up a small number of times. V usage is TRBV5-4 and J usage is TRBJ1-2; perhaps TRBD1 as D (5 bases). This CDR3 has 14 residues. Germline loops: CDR1 SGHNT, CDR2 YYREEE (reference sequence). The V gene lost 4 bases and the J gene lost 0 bases, with 10 bases spanning the gap. The DNA for the CDR3 is TGTGCCAGCAGCGAAACAGGAACTAACTATGGCTACACCTTC. Its translation is CASSETGTNYGYTF.

The CDR3 bases are TGTGCCAGCAGTTTGCATCGGGGAAACAATGAGCAGTTCTTC. Amino acid sequence: CASSLHRGNNEQFF. The chain couples TRBV27 to TRBJ2-1, with D possibly being TRBD2 (5 bases). V lost 3 bases and J 5 bases, leaving 11 bases between the germline ends. There are 14 residues in the CDR3. Germline CDR1 reads MNHEY; CDR2 reads SMNVEV (reference sequence).

The chain has TRBV19 and TRBJ2-1; no clear D. V dropped 5 bases and J dropped 2 bases, with 13 bases sitting between them. CDR1 is LNHDA and CDR2 is SQIVND in the germline V gene (reference sequence). The CDR3 has 15 amino acids. For the CDR3, the DNA is TGTGCCAGTAGTGGTGATCCTAGACCCTACAATGAGCAGTTCTTC. Its protein product is CASSGDPRPYNEQFF.